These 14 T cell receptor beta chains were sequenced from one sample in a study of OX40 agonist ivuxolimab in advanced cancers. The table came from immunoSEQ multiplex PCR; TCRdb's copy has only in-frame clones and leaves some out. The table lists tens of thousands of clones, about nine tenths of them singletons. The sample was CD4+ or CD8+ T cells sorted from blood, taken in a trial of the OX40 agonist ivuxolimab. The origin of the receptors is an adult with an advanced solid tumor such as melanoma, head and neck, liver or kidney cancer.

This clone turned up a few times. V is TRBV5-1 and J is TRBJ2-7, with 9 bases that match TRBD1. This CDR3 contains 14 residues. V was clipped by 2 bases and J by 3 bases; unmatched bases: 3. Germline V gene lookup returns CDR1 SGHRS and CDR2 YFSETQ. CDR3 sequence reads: CASSFTGQGYEQYF. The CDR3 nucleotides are TGCGCCAGCAGCTTCACGGGACAGGGCTACGAGCAGTACTTC.

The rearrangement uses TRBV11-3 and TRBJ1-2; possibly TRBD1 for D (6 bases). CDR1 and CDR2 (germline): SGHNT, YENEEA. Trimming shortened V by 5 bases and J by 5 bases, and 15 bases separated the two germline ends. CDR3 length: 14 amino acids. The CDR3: CASSTGQSNYGYTF. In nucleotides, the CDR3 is TGTGCCAGCAGCACTGGACAGAGTAATTATGGCTACACCTTC.

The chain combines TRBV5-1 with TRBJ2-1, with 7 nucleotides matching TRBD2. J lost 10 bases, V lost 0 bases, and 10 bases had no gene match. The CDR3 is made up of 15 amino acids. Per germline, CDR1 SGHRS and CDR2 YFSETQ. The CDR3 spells CASSLVTSVGGEQFF. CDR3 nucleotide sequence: TGCGCCAGCAGCTTGGTCACTAGCGTGGGCGGGGAGCAGTTCTTC.

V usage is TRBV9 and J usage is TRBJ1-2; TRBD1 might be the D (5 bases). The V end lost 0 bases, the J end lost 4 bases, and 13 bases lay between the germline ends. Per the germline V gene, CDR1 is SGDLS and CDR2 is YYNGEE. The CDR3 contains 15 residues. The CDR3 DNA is TGTGCCAGCAGCGTAGGTTCGACAGCGACCTATGGCTACACCTTC. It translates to CASSVGSTATYGYTF.

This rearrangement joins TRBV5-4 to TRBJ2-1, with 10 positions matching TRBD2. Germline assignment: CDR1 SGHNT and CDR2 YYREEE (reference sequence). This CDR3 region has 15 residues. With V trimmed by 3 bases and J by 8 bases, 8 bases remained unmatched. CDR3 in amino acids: CASSWQASGSDEQFF. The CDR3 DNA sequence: TGTGCCAGCAGCTGGCAGGCTAGCGGGAGTGATGAGCAGTTCTTC. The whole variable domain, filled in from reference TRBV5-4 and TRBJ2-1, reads ETGVTQSPTHLIKTRGQQVTLRCSSQSGHNTVSWYQQALGQGPQFIFQYYREEENGRGNFPPRFSGLQFPNYSSELNVNALELDDSALYLCASSWQASGSDEQFFGPGTRLTVL.

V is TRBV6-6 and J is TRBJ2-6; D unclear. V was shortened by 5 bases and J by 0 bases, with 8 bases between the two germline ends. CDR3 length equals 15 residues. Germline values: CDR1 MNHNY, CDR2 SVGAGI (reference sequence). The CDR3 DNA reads TGTGCCAGCAGTCCGGGCCCCTCTGGGGCCAACGTCCTGACTTTC. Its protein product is CASSPGPSGANVLTF.

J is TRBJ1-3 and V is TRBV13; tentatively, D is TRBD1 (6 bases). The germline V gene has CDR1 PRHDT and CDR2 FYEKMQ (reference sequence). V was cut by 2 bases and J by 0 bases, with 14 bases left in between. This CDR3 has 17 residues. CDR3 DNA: TGTGCCAGCAGCTTATTGGGGACAAGACACTCTGGAAACACCATATATTTT. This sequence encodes CASSLLGTRHSGNTIYF.

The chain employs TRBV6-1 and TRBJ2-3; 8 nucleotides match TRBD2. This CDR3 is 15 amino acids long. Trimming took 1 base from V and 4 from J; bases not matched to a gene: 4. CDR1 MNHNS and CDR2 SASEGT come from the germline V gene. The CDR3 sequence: CASSEGAGVPDTQYF. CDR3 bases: TGTGCCAGCAGTGAAGGAGCGGGAGTGCCAGATACGCAGTATTTT.

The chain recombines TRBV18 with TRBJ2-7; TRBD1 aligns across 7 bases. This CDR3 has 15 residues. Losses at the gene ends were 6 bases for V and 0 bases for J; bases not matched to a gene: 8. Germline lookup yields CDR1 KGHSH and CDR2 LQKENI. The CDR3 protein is CASSRTGVSSYEQYF. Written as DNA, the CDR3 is TGTGCCAGCTCTCGTACAGGGGTCTCCTCCTACGAGCAGTACTTC.

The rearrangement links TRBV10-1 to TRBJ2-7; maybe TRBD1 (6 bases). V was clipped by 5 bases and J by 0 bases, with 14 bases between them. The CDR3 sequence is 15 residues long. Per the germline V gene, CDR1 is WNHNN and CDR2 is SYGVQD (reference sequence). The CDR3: CASSSRTVSSYEQYF. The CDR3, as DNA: TGCGCCAGCAGTTCTCGGACAGTTAGCTCCTACGAGCAGTACTTC.

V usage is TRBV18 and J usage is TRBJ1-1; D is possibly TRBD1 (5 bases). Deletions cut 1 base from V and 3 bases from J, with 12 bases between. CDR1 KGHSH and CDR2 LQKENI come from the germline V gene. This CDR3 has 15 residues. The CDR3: CASSPLPSGDTEAFF. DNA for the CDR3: TGTGCCAGCTCACCACTTCCCTCGGGGGACACTGAAGCTTTCTTT.

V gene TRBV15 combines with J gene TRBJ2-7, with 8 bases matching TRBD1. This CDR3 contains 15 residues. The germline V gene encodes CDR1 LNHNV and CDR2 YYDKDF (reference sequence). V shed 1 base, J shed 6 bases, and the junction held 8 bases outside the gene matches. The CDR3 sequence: CATSRGGQGPLEQYF. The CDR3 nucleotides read TGTGCCACCAGCAGAGGTGGACAGGGCCCCCTCGAGCAGTACTTC.

The CDR3 reads CASSLSGRAFYNEQFF. CDR3 DNA: TGTGCCAGCAGCTTAAGCGGGAGGGCCTTCTACAATGAGCAGTTCTTC. The V and J genes are TRBV7-6 and TRBJ2-1; 10 positions match TRBD2. The CDR3 runs to 16 residues. CDR1 is SGHVS, CDR2 FNYEAQ, per germline. The J segment lost 3 bases and the V segment lost 2 bases, leaving 4 bases of the junction unmatched.

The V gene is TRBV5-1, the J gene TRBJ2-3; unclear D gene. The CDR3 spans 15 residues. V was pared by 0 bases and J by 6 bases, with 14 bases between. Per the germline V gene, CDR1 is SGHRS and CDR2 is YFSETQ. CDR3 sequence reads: CASSLAGPNLDTQYF. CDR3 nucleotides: TGCGCCAGCAGCTTGGCCGGACCCAACCTGGATACGCAGTATTTT.